A single sample is the source of the 5 T cell receptor beta chains below, sequenced in a study of blood T cell repertoires in COVID-19. The data were produced by immunoSEQ multiplex PCR, yet TCRdb's version contains in-frame clones alone and is incomplete. The repertoire has under 300,000 clones, roughly 80% of them found once; the top ten carry about 3%. The sequenced sample consisted of PBMCs or T cells enriched from blood (not recorded which). These receptor sequences come from a man aged 45-65 years who had recovered from COVID-19.

In DNA, the CDR3 is TGTGCCAGCAGTCTGCGCGGCACTGAAGCTTTCTTT. Its protein product is CASSLRGTEAFF. The genes are TRBV12-3 or TRBV12-4 and TRBJ1-1; D gene ambiguous. V shed 5 bases and J shed 4 bases, with 8 bases lying between them. CDR3 length equals 12 residues.

With regard to this clone: The same CDR3 is also encoded by other DNA sequences in this sample. The chain is built from TRBV15 and TRBJ1-2; possibly TRBD1 for D (5 bases). The V and J ends lost 0 bases and 8 bases respectively, with 13 bases between them. Germline V gene lookup returns CDR1 LNHNV and CDR2 YYDKDF (reference sequence). This CDR3 contains 14 residues. The CDR3 DNA is TGTGCCACCAGCAGAGAAGCAGGGCTTGGGGGCTACACCTTC. Its translation: CATSREAGLGGYTF.

The rearrangement uses TRBV6-5 and TRBJ1-1; 8 bases align to TRBD1. V trimming: 5 bases; J trimming: 4 bases; junction bases outside the gene matches: 9. CDR3 length: 15 residues. Per germline, CDR1 MNHEY and CDR2 SVGAGI. The CDR3 DNA follows: TGTGCCAGCAGTCACGGACAGGGCCGATTCACTGAAGCTTTCTTT. Translation: CASSHGQGRFTEAFF.

The chain recombines TRBV5-1 with TRBJ1-3; D gene unclear. The CDR3 totals 15 residues. Germline-derived CDR1 and CDR2 are SGHRS and YFSETQ. V was trimmed by 0 bases and J by 0 bases, leaving 7 bases between them. This chain's CDR3 is CASSLAGISGNTIYF. CDR3 bases: TGCGCCAGCAGCTTGGCGGGAATCTCTGGAAACACCATATATTTT.

CDR3 protein: CASSSVGQNNQPQHF. The CDR3 DNA reads as TGTGCCAGTAGTAGTGTGGGACAGAACAATCAGCCCCAGCATTTT. V is TRBV19 and J is TRBJ1-5; 7 bases are a match to TRBD1. Per the germline V gene, CDR1 is LNHDA and CDR2 is SQIVND (reference sequence). This CDR3 is 15 amino acids long. J gave up 3 bases and V 4 bases, and 6 bases lay outside the gene matches.